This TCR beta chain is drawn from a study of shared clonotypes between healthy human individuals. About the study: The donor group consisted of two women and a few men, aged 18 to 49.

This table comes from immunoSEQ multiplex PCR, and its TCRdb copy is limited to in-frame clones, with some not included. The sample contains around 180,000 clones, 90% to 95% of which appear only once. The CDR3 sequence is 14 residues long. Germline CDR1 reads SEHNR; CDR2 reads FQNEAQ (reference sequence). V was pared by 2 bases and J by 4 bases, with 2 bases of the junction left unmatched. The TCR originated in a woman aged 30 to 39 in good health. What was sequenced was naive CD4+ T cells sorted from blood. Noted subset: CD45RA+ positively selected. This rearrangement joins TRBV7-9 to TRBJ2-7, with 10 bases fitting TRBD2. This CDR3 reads CASSLSSGSYEQYF. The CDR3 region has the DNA TGTGCCAGCAGCTTATCTAGCGGGAGTTACGAGCAGTACTTC. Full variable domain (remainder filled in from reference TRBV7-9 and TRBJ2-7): DTGVSQNPRHKITKRGQNVTFRCDPISEHNRLYWYRQTLGQGPEFLTYFQNEAQLEKSRLLSDRFSAERPKGSFSTLEIQRTEQGDSAMYLCASSLSSGSYEQYFGPGTRLTVT.